The T cell receptor (beta chain) described here comes from a study of T cells in Graves' hyperthyroidism and ophthalmopathy. Points from the study as a whole: Most expanded thyroid clonotypes above 0.001 recurred in blood.

Subjects with ophthalmopathy showed a Clinical Activity Score no lower than 3, a NOSPECS grade no lower than 4, and a duration shorter than 3 months. Roughly 9.1 ml of fresh peripheral blood supplied the PBMCs. A note on this clonotype: Its matching antigen is unknown.

What was amplified from RNA transcripts were TCR beta CDR3 regions. The primer set for the first-round RT-PCR of the TCR CDR3 was HTBI. TCRdb reprocessed the multiplex PCR reads via MiXCR and lists one record per CDR3 protein. The sample gives 450,000 to 500,000 distinct CDR3 sequences, about 20% of which show up once; about 53% is in the top ten. In germline, CDR1 is DFQATT, CDR2 SNEGSKA (reference sequence). V lost 6 bases and J lost 0; bases outside the gene matches: 7. The CDR3 contains 14 residues. The receptor comes from a woman aged 65 to 85 with Graves' ophthalmopathy. The sequenced sample consisted of blood. The genes are TRBV20-1 and TRBJ1-2, with 7 bases aligning to TRBD1. CDR3 bases: TGCAGTGCAAGCCGGGACAGTTCTAACTATGGCTACACCTTC. Protein: CSASRDSSNYGYTF.